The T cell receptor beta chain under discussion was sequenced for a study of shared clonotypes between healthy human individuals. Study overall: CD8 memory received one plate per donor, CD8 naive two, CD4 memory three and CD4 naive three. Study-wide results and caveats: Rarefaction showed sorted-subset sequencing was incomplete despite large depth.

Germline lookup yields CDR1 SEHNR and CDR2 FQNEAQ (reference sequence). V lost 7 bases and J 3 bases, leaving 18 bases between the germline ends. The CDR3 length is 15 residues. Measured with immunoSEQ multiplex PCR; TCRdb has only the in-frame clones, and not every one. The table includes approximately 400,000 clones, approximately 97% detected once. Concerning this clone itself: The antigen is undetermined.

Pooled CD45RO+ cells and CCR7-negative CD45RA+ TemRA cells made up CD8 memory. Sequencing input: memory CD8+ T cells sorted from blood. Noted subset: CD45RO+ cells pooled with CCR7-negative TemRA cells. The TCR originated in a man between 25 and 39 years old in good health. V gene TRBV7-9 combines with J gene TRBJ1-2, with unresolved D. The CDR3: CASTFSTAPDYGYTF. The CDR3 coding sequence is TGTGCCAGCACCTTCTCTACAGCTCCAGACTATGGCTACACCTTC.